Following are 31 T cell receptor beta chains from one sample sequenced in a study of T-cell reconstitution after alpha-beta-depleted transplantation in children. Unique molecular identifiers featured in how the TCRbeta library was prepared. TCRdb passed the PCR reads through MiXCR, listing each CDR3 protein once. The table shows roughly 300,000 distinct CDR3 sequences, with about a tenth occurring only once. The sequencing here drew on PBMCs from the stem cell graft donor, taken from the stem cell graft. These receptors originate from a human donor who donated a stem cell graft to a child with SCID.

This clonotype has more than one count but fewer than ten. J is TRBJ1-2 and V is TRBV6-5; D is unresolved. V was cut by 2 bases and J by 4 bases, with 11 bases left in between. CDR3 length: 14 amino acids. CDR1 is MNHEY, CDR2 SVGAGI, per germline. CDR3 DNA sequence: TGTGCCAGCAGTTACGACCGAGCCCCCTATGGCTACACCTTC. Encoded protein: CASSYDRAPYGYTF.

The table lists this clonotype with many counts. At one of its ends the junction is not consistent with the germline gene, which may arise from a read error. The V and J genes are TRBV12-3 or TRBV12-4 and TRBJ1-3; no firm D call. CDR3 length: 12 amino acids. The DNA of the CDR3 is TGTGCCAGCAGCGCTATTTTGAGCTCCGGGGATTTT. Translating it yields CASSAILSSGDF.

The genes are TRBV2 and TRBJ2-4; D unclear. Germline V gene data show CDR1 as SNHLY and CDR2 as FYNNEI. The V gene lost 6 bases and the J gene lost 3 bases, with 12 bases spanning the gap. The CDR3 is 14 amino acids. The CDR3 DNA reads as TGTGCCAGCAGGGGGTTCGAAGACAAAAACATTCAGTACTTC. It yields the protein CASRGFEDKNIQYF.

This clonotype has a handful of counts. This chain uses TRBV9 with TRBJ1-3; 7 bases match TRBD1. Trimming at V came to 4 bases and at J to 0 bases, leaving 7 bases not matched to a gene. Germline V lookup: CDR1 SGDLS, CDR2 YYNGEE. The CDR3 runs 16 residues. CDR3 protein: CASSPGDSFSGNTIYF. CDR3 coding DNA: TGTGCCAGCAGCCCTGGGGACAGCTTCTCTGGAAACACCATATATTTT.

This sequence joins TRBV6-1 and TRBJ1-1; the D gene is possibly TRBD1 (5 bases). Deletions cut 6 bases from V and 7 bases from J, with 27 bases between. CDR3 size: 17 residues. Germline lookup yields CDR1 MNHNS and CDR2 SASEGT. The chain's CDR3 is CASRTPGTARGRGEAFF. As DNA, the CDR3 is TGTGCCAGCAGGACCCCCGGGACTGCCCGAGGGAGAGGTGAAGCTTTCTTT.

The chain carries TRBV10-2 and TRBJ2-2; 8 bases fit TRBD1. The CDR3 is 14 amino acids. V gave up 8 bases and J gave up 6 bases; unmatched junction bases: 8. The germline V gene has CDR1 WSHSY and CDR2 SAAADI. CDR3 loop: CASRQGNNAGELFF. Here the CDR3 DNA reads TGCGCCAGCCGACAGGGGAATAACGCCGGGGAGCTGTTTTTT.

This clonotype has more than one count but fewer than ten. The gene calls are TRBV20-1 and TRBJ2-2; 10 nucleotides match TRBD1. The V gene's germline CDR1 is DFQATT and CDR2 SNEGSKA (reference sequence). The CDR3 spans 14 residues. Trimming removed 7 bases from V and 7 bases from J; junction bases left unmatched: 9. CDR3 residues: CSVGTGVQSGELFF. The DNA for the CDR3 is TGCAGTGTAGGGACAGGGGTACAGAGCGGGGAGCTGTTTTTT.

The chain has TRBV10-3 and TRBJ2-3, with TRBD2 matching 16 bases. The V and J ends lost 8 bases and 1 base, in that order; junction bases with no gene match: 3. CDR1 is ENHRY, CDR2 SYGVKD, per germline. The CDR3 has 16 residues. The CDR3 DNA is TGTGCCATCGGGACTAGCGGGGGGGGCCGCACAGATACGCAGTATTTT. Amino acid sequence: CAIGTSGGGRTDTQYF.

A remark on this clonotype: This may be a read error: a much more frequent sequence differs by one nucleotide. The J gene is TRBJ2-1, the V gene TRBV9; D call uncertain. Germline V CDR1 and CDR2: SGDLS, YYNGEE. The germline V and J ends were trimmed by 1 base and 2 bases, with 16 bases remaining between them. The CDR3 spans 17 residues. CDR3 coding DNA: TGTGCCAGCAGCGTAACTCATGGTAGTTTCGCCTACAATGAGCAGTTCTTC. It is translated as CASSVTHGSFAYNEQFF.

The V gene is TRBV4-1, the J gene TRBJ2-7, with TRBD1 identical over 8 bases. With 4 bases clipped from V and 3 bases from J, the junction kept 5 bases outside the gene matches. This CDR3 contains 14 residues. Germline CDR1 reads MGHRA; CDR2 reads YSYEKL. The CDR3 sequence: CASSRIGQGYEQYF. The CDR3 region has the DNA TGCGCCAGCAGCCGAATAGGACAGGGCTACGAGCAGTACTTC.

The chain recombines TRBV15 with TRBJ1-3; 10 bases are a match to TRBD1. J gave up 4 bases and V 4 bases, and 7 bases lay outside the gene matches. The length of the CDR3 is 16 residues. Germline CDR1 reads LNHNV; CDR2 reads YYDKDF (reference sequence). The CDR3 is CATSMDRGIAGNTIYF. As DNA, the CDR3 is TGTGCCACCAGCATGGACAGGGGGATTGCCGGAAACACCATATATTTT.

CDR3 DNA sequence: TGTGCCAGCAGTCGTACGGGGACCAGCAATGAGCAGTTCTTC. Protein product: CASSRTGTSNEQFF. This chain links TRBV6-1 with TRBJ2-1; D may match TRBD1 or TRBD2 (5 bases each). Trimming stripped 5 bases from V and 6 bases from J, with 14 bases between. The CDR3 is 14 residues long. Germline CDR1 MNHNS, CDR2 SASEGT.

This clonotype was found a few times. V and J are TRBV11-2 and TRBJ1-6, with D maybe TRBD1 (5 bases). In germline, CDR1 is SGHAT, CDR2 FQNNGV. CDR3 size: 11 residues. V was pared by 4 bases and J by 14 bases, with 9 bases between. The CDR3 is CASSSGLSLHF. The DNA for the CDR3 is TGTGCCAGCAGCTCAGGGTTGTCCCTCCACTTT.

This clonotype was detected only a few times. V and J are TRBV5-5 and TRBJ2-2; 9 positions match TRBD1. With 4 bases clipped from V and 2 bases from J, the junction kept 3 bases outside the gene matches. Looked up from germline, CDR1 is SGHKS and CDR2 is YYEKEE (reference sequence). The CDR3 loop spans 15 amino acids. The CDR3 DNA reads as TGTGCCAGCAGCGACAGGGGGGCAAACACCGGGGAGCTGTTTTTT. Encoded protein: CASSDRGANTGELFF.

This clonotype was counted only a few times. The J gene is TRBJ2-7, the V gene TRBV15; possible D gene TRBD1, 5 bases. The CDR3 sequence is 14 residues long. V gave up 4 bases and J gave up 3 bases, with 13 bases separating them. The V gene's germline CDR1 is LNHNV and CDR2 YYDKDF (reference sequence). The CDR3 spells CATSTGRVYYEQYF. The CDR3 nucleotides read TGTGCCACCAGCACCGGCAGGGTGTACTACGAGCAGTACTTC.

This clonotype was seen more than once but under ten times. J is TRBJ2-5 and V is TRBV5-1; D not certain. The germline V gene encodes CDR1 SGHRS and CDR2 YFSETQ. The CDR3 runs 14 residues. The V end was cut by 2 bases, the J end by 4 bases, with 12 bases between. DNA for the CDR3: TGCGCCAGCAGCTTAGCACTGGGAATAGAGACCCAGTACTTC. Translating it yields CASSLALGIETQYF. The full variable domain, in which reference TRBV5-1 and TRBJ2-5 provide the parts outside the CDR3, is KAGVTQTPRYLIKTRGQQVTLSCSPISGHRSVSWYQQTPGQGLQFLFEYFSETQRNKGNFPGRFSGRQFSNSRSEMNVSTLELGDSALYLCASSLALGIETQYFGPGTRLLVL.

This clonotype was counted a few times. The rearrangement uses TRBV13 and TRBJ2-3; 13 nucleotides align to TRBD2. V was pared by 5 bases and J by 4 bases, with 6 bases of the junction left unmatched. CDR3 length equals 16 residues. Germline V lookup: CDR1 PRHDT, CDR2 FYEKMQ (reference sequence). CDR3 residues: CASSDGTSGVADTQYF. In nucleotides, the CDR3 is TGTGCCAGCAGCGACGGGACTAGCGGGGTGGCAGATACGCAGTATTTT.

In nucleotides, the CDR3 is TGTGCCAGCAGAGCTCGGGGGTTAGCCAAAAACATTCAGTACTTC. Amino acid sequence: CASRARGLAKNIQYF. This chain connects TRBV12-3 or TRBV12-4 to TRBJ2-4, with TRBD2 as a possible D gene (6 bases). The CDR3 consists of 15 residues. Deletions cut 6 bases from V and 0 bases from J, with 12 bases between.

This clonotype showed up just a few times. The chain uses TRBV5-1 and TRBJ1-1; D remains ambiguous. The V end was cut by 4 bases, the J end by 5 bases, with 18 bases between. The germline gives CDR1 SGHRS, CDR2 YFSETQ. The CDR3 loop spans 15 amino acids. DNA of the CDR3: TGCGCCAGCAGCCAGACGCCGAACTCGGGAACTGAAGCTTTCTTT. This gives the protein CASSQTPNSGTEAFF.

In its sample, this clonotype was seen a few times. CDR3 DNA sequence: TGTGCCAGTAGTCAACTCCGGGGAGAAAGCTATGGCTACACCTTC. Its protein is CASSQLRGESYGYTF. The chain recombines TRBV19 with TRBJ1-2; D unclear. Germline V gene data show CDR1 as LNHDA and CDR2 as SQIVND (reference sequence). V dropped 5 bases and J dropped 4 bases, with 17 bases sitting between them. This CDR3 contains 15 residues. Combining the CDR3 with reference TRBV19 and TRBJ1-2 gives the whole variable domain DGGITQSPKYLFRKEGQNVTLSCEQNLNHDAMYWYRQDPGQGLRLIYYSQIVNDFQKGDIAEGYSVSREKKESFPLTVTSAQKNPTAFYLCASSQLRGESYGYTFGSGTRLTVV.

The DNA for the CDR3 is TGTGCCAGCAGCTTATTAACGGTTGGAAAACTGTTTTTT. Its protein product is CASSLLTVGKLFF. The chain couples TRBV7-6 to TRBJ1-4; the D is unclear. Germline V CDR1 and CDR2: SGHVS, FNYEAQ. The CDR3 spans 13 residues. Between the trimmed V and J ends, which lost 2 bases and 10 bases, there was a span of 11 bases.

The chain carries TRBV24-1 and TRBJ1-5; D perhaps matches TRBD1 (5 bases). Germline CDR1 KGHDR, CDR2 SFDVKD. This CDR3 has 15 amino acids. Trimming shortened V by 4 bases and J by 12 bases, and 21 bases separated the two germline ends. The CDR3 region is CATSDTRTGEGVQHF. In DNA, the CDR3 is TGTGCCACCAGTGACACTCGAACGGGGGAAGGAGTCCAGCATTTT.

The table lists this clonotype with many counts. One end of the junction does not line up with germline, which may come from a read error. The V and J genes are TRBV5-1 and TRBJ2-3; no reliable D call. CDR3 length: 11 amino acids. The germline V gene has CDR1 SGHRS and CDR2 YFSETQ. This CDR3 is CASSFTDTQYF. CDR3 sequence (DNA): TGTGCCAGCAGTTTCACAGATACGCAGTATTTT.

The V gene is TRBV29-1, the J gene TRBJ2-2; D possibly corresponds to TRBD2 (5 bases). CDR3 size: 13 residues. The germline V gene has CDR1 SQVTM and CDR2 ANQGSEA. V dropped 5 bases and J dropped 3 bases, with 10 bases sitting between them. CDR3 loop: CSVLGEDTGELFF. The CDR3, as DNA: TGCAGCGTTTTGGGAGAGGACACCGGGGAGCTGTTTTTT.

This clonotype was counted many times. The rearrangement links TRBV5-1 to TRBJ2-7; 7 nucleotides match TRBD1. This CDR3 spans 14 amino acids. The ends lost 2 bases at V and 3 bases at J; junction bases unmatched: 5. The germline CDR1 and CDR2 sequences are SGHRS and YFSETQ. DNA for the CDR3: TGCGCCAGCAGCTTCGTCCCAGGGGGCTACGAGCAGTACTTC. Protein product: CASSFVPGGYEQYF. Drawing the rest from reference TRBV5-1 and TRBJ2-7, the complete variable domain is KAGVTQTPRYLIKTRGQQVTLSCSPISGHRSVSWYQQTPGQGLQFLFEYFSETQRNKGNFPGRFSGRQFSNSRSEMNVSTLELGDSALYLCASSFVPGGYEQYFGPGTRLTVT.

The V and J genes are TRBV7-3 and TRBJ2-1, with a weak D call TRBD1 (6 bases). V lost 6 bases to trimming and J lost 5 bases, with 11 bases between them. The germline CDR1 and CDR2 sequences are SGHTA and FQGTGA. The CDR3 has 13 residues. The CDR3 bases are TGTGCCAGCAGGTCAGGGGCCGACAATGAGCAGTTCTTC. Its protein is CASRSGADNEQFF.

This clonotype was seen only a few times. The CDR3 is CASSLAGRAKNIQYF. Here the CDR3 DNA reads TGCGCCAGCAGCTTGGCCGGGCGGGCCAAAAACATTCAGTACTTC. The V call is TRBV5-1, the J call TRBJ2-4, with no clear D. Germline V gene sequence: CDR1 SGHRS, CDR2 YFSETQ. The CDR3 loop spans 15 amino acids. V lost 0 bases, J lost 1 base, and 8 bases lay in between.

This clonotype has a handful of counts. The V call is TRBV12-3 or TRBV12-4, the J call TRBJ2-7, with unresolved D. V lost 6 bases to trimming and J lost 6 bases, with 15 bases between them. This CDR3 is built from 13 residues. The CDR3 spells CASRSTGRVEQYF. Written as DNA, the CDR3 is TGTGCCAGCAGGTCAACGGGTAGGGTCGAGCAGTACTTC.

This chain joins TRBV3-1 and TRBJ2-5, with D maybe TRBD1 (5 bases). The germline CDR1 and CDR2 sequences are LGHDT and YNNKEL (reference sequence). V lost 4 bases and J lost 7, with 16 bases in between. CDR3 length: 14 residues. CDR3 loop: CASSPIQGAVTQYF. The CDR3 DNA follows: TGTGCCAGCAGCCCAATTCAAGGGGCGGTGACCCAGTACTTC.

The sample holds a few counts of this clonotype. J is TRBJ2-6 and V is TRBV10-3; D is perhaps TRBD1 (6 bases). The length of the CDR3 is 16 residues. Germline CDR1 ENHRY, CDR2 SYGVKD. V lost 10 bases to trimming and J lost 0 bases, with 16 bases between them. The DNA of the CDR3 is TGTGCCACGAGGGGACAAGTGAGCTCTGGGGCCAACGTCCTGACTTTC. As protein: CATRGQVSSGANVLTF.

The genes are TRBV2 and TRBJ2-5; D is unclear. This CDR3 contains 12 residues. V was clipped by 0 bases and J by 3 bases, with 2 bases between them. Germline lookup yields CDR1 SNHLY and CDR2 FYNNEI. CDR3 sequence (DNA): TGTGCCAGCAGTGAAGCCGAAGAGACCCAGTACTTC. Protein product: CASSEAEETQYF.